The T cell receptor (beta chain) under discussion was sequenced for a study of T-cell reconstitution after alpha-beta-depleted transplantation in children. Study results and limitations: From newly produced T cells came most of the T-cell counts and diversity one year after transplant.

This clonotype was recorded many times. Its antigen is not known. Germline V gene lookup returns CDR1 MNHNS and CDR2 SASEGT. V trimming: 7 bases; J trimming: 2 bases; junction bases outside the gene matches: 8. The CDR3 contains 14 residues. Unique molecular identifiers were used in preparing the TCRbeta library. TCRdb processed the PCR reads anew with MiXCR; each CDR3 protein has one entry. The table shows around 240,000 distinct CDR3 sequences, with roughly 8.2% occurring only once. The specimen was PBMCs, mostly from graft donor cells, collected 180 days after TCRalphabeta/CD19-depleted stem cell transplant. This TCR was recovered from a male patient younger than 18 who had a stem cell transplant for acute lymphoblastic leukemia, so the T cells may come from the graft donor. The chain has TRBV6-1 and TRBJ2-7; 7 nucleotides match TRBD1. This chain's CDR3 is CASTSTGPTYEQYF. The CDR3 nucleotides read TGTGCCAGCACCTCGACAGGGCCAACCTACGAGCAGTACTTC.